This entry lists 21 T cell receptor beta chains sequenced from one sample in a study of regulatory T cells in long-lasting Graves disease. Time point given: persistent/refractory GD, antithyroid drugs over 5 years with positive TRAb. PBMCs provided the RNA from which the TCR library was made. Construction of TCR beta libraries relied on iRepertoire HTBI primers and on Arm-PCR targeting CDR3 regions. TCRdb independently ran MiXCR on the multiplex PCR reads; one entry per CDR3 protein. This table has a few hundred thousand distinct CDR3 sequences, 23% appearing once. This specimen consisted of peripheral blood mononuclear cells (PBMCs), obtained when the disease was refractory, from a patient treated with antithyroid drugs. Source of these receptors: a female donor with Graves disease.

This clonotype was seen more than once but under ten times. The CDR3 here is CASRSIGLAGVPETQYF. The DNA of the CDR3 is TGTGCCAGCAGATCTATCGGACTAGCGGGAGTCCCAGAGACCCAGTACTTC. The V gene is TRBV6-1, the J gene TRBJ2-5; 13 nucleotides line up with TRBD2. This CDR3 has 17 amino acids. CDR1 is MNHNS and CDR2 is SASEGT in the germline V gene. V shed 6 bases, J shed 4 bases, and the junction held 11 bases outside the gene matches.

This clonotype was seen only a few times. The V call is TRBV14, the J call TRBJ1-1; D is perhaps TRBD1 (6 bases). The germline gives CDR1 SGHDN, CDR2 FVKESK. This CDR3 has 13 amino acids. Trimming pared 1 base from V and 5 bases from J, leaving 8 bases between. The CDR3 protein is CASSQVRGTEAFF. The CDR3 region has the DNA TGTGCCAGCAGCCAAGTCAGGGGAACTGAAGCTTTCTTT.

The chain carries TRBV29-1 and TRBJ2-7; no reliable D call. Between the trimmed V and J ends, which lost 5 bases and 0 bases, there was a span of 11 bases. Germline CDR1 is SQVTM and CDR2 is ANQGSEA. The CDR3 contains 13 residues. The DNA of the CDR3 is TGCAGCGTTCGGACCCACCGCTCCTACGAGCAGTACTTC. It codes for CSVRTHRSYEQYF.

The V call is TRBV6-5, the J call TRBJ2-1, with D possibly matching TRBD2 (5 bases). The CDR3 has 15 amino acids. V was trimmed by 4 bases and J by 5 bases, leaving 15 bases between them. Germline V CDR1 and CDR2: MNHEY, SVGAGI. In nucleotides, the CDR3 is TGTGCCAGCAGTTCAAGACCTGGAGGTGACAATGAGCAGTTCTTC. This gives the protein CASSSRPGGDNEQFF.

The genes are TRBV5-5 and TRBJ1-1; D remains ambiguous. The CDR3 is made up of 16 amino acids. Germline V gene lookup returns CDR1 SGHKS and CDR2 YYEKEE (reference sequence). The V end lost 1 base, the J end lost 1 base, and 14 bases lay between the germline ends. CDR3 residues: CASSLWIRVSNTEAFF. The DNA for the CDR3 is TGTGCCAGCAGCTTGTGGATTCGTGTTTCGAACACTGAAGCTTTCTTT.

This clonotype was counted only a few times. The chain is built from TRBV5-1 and TRBJ1-1; no reliable D call. The V end lost 1 base, the J end lost 1 base, and 14 bases lay between the germline ends. This CDR3 region has 16 residues. Germline CDR1 SGHRS, CDR2 YFSETQ. The CDR3 here is CASSLLYRLENTEAFF. The CDR3 DNA follows: TGCGCCAGCAGCTTGTTATATCGATTAGAGAACACTGAAGCTTTCTTT.

The V call is TRBV4-1, the J call TRBJ2-2; D remains unclear. The CDR3 totals 14 residues. Between the trimmed V and J ends, which lost 1 base and 6 bases, there was a span of 9 bases. Germline CDR1 is MGHRA and CDR2 is YSYEKL. CDR3 sequence (DNA): TGCGCCAGCAGCCAAGCACAAGTGTCCGGGGAGCTGTTTTTT. Translation: CASSQAQVSGELFF.

A few counts support this clonotype. This chain links TRBV28 with TRBJ2-7, with TRBD2 as a possible D gene (6 bases). Germline V gene sequence: CDR1 MDHEN, CDR2 SYDVKM. The CDR3 length is 14 residues. V dropped 4 bases and J dropped 6 bases, with 16 bases sitting between them. The CDR3 bases are TGTGCCAGCAGTTCAGGACTGGGAGGTTTCGAGCAGTACTTC. It codes for CASSSGLGGFEQYF.

V gene TRBV7-8 combines with J gene TRBJ2-7; D is perhaps TRBD1 (5 bases). CDR3 length: 16 amino acids. The germline gives CDR1 SGHVS, CDR2 FQNEAQ. V lost 6 bases, J lost 5 bases, and 23 bases lay in between. CDR3 region: CASSHLRDSLLHEQYF. The CDR3 bases are TGTGCCAGCAGTCACTTAAGAGACAGCCTTCTCCACGAGCAGTACTTC.

This clonotype was observed a few times. The V call is TRBV7-9, the J call TRBJ2-2; possible D gene TRBD2, 6 bases. CDR1 and CDR2 from the germline V gene are SEHNR and FQNEAQ (reference sequence). The CDR3 length is 14 residues. V was shortened by 6 bases and J by 6 bases, with 14 bases between the two germline ends. The CDR3 nucleotides are TGTGCCAGCAGATTAACGGGAGTGGCCGGGGAGCTGTTTTTT. This sequence encodes CASRLTGVAGELFF.

This clonotype appeared many times. The chain is built from TRBV11-2 and TRBJ2-5, with D perhaps matching TRBD2 (6 bases). The CDR3 contains 15 residues. Per germline, CDR1 SGHAT and CDR2 FQNNGV. V was trimmed by 3 bases and J by 2 bases, leaving 13 bases between them. The CDR3 nucleotides read TGTGCCAGCAGCTTCAGCGGGCCACATCAAGAGACCCAGTACTTC. Its protein is CASSFSGPHQETQYF.

This clonotype was detected ten times or more. This chain uses TRBV7-2 with TRBJ2-7, with TRBD2 matching over 9 bases. Losses at the gene ends were 0 bases for V and 5 bases for J; bases not matched to a gene: 5. Per the germline V gene, CDR1 is SGHTA and CDR2 is FQGNSA. CDR3 size: 15 residues. The CDR3 region has the DNA TGTGCCAGCAGCTTAGCAGCAGCGGGAGGAGACGAGCAGTACTTC. Its translation is CASSLAAAGGDEQYF.

This clonotype appeared many times. The rearrangement links TRBV7-7 to TRBJ2-5, with 9 bases identical to TRBD2. CDR3 size: 16 residues. In germline, CDR1 is SSHAT, CDR2 FNYEAQ (reference sequence). The V segment lost 2 bases and the J segment 3 bases; nucleotides outside the gene matches: 7. In DNA form, the CDR3 reads TGTGCCAGCAGCTTATTCGGCGGGAGGGCAGAAGAGACCCAGTACTTC. Translation gives CASSLFGGRAEETQYF.

The genes are TRBV28 and TRBJ1-1, with D perhaps matching TRBD1 (5 bases). The germline CDR1 and CDR2 sequences are MDHEN and SYDVKM. Between the trimmed V and J ends, which lost 6 bases and 1 base, there was a span of 12 bases. CDR3 length: 14 residues. CDR3 sequence reads: CASSWGGGNTEAFF. As DNA, the CDR3 is TGTGCCAGCAGCTGGGGGGGGGGGAACACTGAAGCTTTCTTT.

The V gene is TRBV28, the J gene TRBJ2-5; 11 bases are a match to TRBD2. The CDR3 runs 19 residues. Germline V lookup: CDR1 MDHEN, CDR2 SYDVKM. The V and J ends lost 4 bases and 1 base, in that order; junction bases with no gene match: 14. CDR3 sequence reads: CASSYARASGRRTQETQYF. CDR3 nucleotides: TGTGCCAGCAGTTACGCCCGGGCTAGCGGGAGGAGGACCCAAGAGACCCAGTACTTC.

The chain recombines TRBV7-2 with TRBJ2-3; 16 bases are a match to TRBD2. This CDR3 region has 19 residues. Germline V gives CDR1 SGHTA, CDR2 FQGNSA. J gave up 2 bases and V 1 base, and 6 bases lay outside the gene matches. The CDR3 region is CASSLEGLAGGYYTDTQYF. For the CDR3, the DNA is TGTGCCAGCAGCTTAGAGGGACTAGCGGGGGGGTATTACACAGATACGCAGTATTTT.

This clonotype was counted only a few times. The gene calls are TRBV28 and TRBJ2-4, with D possibly matching TRBD1 (5 bases). This CDR3 contains 16 residues. CDR1 is MDHEN, CDR2 SYDVKM, per germline. The V end was cut by 6 bases, the J end by 8 bases, with 23 bases between. DNA of the CDR3: TGTGCCAGCAGGAGCCTGTGGGGCCCCACTCGGGACATTCAGTACTTC. The encoded protein is CASRSLWGPTRDIQYF. The full variable domain, rest sourced from reference TRBV28 and TRBJ2-4, is DVKVTQSSRYLVKRTGEKVFLECVQDMDHENMFWYRQDPGLGLRLIYFSYDVKMKEKGDIPEGYSVSREKKERFSLILESASTNQTSMYLCASRSLWGPTRDIQYFGAGTRLSVL.

This clonotype was detected a few times. The V call is TRBV11-2, the J call TRBJ1-2; no firm D call. CDR3 length equals 14 residues. From germline, CDR1 is SGHAT and CDR2 FQNNGV. V was cut by 5 bases and J by 2 bases, with 12 bases left in between. CDR3 residues: CASSPRGPNYGYTF. CDR3 nucleotides: TGTGCCAGCAGCCCTCGCGGTCCCAACTATGGCTACACCTTC.

This clonotype was detected many times. A read error may produce the germline difference seen at one junction end. The chain carries TRBV28 and TRBJ2-7; D may correspond to TRBD1 or TRBD2 (5 bases each). Germline V gene data show CDR1 as MDHEN and CDR2 as SYDVKM. The CDR3 contains 13 residues. Here the CDR3 reads CASTDPYRSGQDF. CDR3 sequence (DNA): TGTGCCAGCACCGACCCTTACAGGAGCGGCCAAGACTTC.

This clonotype was counted a few times. The chain employs TRBV10-3 and TRBJ2-5; D unclear. The germline CDR1 and CDR2 sequences are ENHRY and SYGVKD. The V end was cut by 2 bases, the J end by 3 bases, with 10 bases between. This CDR3 contains 14 residues. In DNA form, the CDR3 reads TGTGCCATCAGTGAGATGGCTGCAAAAGAGACCCAGTACTTC. Its protein is CAISEMAAKETQYF.

This sequence joins TRBV20-1 and TRBJ2-7; 7 positions match TRBD1. The V segment lost 3 bases and the J segment 5 bases; nucleotides outside the gene matches: 10. This CDR3 has 14 amino acids. Germline CDR1 reads DFQATT; CDR2 reads SNEGSKA (reference sequence). CDR3 sequence reads: CSARQDRLRDEQYF. DNA of the CDR3: TGCAGTGCTAGGCAGGACAGGTTAAGGGACGAGCAGTACTTC.